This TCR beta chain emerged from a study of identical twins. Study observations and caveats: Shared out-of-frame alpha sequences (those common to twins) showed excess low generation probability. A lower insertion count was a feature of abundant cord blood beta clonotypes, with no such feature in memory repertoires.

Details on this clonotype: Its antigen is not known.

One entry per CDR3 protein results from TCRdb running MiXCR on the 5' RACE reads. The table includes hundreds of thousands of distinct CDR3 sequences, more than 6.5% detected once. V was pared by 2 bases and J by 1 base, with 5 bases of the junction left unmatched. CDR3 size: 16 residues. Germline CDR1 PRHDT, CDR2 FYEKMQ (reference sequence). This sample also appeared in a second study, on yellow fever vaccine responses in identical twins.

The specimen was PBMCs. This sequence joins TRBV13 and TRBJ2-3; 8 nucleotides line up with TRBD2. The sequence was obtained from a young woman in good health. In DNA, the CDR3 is TGTGCCAGCAGCTTATCTATTAGCGGGGGCACAGATACGCAGTATTTT. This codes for CASSLSISGGTDTQYF.